This T cell receptor beta chain is from a study of blood T cell repertoires in COVID-19. Original processing methods: Reference gene primer amplification in the assay estimated nucleated cell counts. Generated by immunoSEQ multiplex PCR, the TCRdb table keeps only in-frame clones and is missing some. V and J calls and clone size are as listed in that table; D and trimming were resolved from the DNA. The sample carries under 150,000 clones, roughly nine tenths recorded once. The origin of this receptor is a man between 50 and 59 years old with active COVID-19. Sequenced sample: peripheral blood.

CDR3 sequence reads: CASSFRGSNTEAFF. The CDR3 region has the DNA TGTGCCAGCAGCTTCAGGGGATCTAACACTGAAGCTTTCTTT. The gene calls are TRBV7-2 and TRBJ1-1; possible D gene TRBD1, 6 bases. Germline CDR1 reads SGHTA; CDR2 reads FQGNSA. The CDR3 covers 14 residues. Between the trimmed V and J ends, which lost 3 bases and 2 bases, there was a span of 10 bases. The entire variable domain, with the rest obtained from reference TRBV7-2 and TRBJ1-1, is as follows: GAGVSQSPSNKVTEKGKDVELRCDPISGHTALYWYRQSLGQGLEFLIYFQGNSAPDKSGLPSDRFSAERTGGSVSTLTIQRTQQEDSAVYLCASSFRGSNTEAFFGQGTRLTVV.